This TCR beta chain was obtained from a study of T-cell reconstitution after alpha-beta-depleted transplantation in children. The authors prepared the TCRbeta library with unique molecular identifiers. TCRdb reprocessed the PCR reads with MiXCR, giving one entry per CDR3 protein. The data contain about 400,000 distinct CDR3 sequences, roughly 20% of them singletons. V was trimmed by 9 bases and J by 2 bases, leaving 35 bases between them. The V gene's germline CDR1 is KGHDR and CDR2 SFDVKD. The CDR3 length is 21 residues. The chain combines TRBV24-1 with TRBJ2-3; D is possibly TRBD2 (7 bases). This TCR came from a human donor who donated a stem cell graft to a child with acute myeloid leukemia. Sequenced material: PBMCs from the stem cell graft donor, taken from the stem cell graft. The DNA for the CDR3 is TGTGCCACCGGGAGCATACGGGGGGTCCCAAACGGGGGCCAACTCACAGATACGCAGTATTTT. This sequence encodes CATGSIRGVPNGGQLTDTQYF.